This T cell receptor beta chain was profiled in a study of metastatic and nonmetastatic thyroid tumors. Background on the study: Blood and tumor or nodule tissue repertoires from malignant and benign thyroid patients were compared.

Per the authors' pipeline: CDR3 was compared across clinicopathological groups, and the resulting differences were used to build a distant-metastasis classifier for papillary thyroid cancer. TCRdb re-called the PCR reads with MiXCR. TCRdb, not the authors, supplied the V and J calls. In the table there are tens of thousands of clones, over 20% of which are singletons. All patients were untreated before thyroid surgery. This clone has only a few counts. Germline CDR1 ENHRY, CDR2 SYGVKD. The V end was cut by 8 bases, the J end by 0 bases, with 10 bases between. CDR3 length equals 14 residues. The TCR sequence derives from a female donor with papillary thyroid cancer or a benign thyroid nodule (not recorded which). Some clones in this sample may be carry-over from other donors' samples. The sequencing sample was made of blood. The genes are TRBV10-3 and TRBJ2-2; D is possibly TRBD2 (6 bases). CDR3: CAISGLANTGELFF. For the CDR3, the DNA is TGTGCCATCTCGGGACTCGCGAACACCGGGGAGCTGTTTTTT.